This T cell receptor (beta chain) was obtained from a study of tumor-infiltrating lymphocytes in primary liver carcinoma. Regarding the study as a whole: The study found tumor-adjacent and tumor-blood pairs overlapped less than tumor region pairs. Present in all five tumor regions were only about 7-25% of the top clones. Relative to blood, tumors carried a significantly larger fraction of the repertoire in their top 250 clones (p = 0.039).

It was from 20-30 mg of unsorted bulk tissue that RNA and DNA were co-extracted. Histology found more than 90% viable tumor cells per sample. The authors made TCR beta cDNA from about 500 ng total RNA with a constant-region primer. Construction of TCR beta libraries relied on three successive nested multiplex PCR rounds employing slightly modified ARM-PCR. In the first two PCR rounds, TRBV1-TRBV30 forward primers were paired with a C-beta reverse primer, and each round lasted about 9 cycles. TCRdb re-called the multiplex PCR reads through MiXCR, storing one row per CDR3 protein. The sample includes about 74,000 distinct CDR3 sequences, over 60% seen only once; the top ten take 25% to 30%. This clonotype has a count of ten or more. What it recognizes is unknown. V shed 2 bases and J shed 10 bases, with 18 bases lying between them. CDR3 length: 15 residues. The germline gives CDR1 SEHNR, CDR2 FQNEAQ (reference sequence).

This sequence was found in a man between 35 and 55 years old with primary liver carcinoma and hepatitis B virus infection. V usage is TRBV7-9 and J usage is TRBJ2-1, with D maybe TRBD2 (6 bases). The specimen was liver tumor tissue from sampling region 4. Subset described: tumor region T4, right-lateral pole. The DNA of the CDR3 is TGTGCCAGCAGCTTATTAAAGGAGGGAGAACGGGAGCAGTTCTTC. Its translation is CASSLLKEGEREQFF. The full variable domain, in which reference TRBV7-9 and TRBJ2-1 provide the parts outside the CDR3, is DTGVSQNPRHKITKRGQNVTFRCDPISEHNRLYWYRQTLGQGPEFLTYFQNEAQLEKSRLLSDRFSAERPKGSFSTLEIQRTEQGDSAMYLCASSLLKEGEREQFFGPGTRLTVL.